This T cell receptor (beta chain) was observed in a study of CD8+ T cells in alopecia areata. At the level of the study: Treated patients were given 5 to 10 mg oral tofacitinib twice daily.

To note about this clone: The antigen is undetermined.

The treatment denotes: oral pan-JAK inhibitor, 5-10 mg twice daily. Sorted out of PBMCs were CD4+ T cells and CD8+ T cells. Extracted from the samples, RNA was reverse transcribed into cDNA to serve as the sequencing template. Data came from immunoSEQ multiplex PCR; TCRdb stores just in-frame clones and leaves some out. The data contain 140,000 to 150,000 clones, about 56% of them singletons. Deletions cut 3 bases from V and 2 bases from J, with 8 bases between. Germline loops: CDR1 SGDLS, CDR2 YYNGEE. The CDR3 runs to 13 residues. Findings and limits, study-wide: Many expanded lesional clones persisted during tofacitinib (in both scalp and blood).

The chain recombines TRBV9 with TRBJ1-2; D not resolved. Sequences were derived from CD8+ T cells sorted from blood, sampled at week 4, from a patient treated with tofacitinib. The source is a human donor with alopecia areata. CDR3 residues: CASSDGVNYGYTF. The CDR3 nucleotides are TGTGCCAGCAGCGACGGGGTAAACTATGGCTACACCTTC.